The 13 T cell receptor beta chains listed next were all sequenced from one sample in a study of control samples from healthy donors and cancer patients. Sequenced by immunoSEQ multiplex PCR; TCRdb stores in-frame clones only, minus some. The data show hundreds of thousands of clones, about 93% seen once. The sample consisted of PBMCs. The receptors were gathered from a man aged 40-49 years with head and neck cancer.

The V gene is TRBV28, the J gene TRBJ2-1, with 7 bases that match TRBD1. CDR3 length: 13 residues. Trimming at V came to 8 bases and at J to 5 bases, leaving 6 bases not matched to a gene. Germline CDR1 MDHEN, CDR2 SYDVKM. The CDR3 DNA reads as TGTGCCAGCTCCCTGGGACAGAACAATGAGCAGTTCTTC. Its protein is CASSLGQNNEQFF.

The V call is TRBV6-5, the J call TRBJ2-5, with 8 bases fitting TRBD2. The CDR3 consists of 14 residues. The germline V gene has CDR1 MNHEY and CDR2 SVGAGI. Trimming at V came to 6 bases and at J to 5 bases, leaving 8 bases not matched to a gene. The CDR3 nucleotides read TGTGCCAGCAGCCGGGGGGGTTTTACGGAGACCCAGTACTTC. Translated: CASSRGGFTETQYF.

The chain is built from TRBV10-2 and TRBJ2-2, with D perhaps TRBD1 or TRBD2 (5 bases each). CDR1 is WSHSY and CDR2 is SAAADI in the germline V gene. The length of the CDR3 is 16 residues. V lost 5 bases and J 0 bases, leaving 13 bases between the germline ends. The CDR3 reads CASSTYGTANTGELFF. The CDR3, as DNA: TGCGCCAGCAGTACGTATGGGACGGCGAACACCGGGGAGCTGTTTTTT.

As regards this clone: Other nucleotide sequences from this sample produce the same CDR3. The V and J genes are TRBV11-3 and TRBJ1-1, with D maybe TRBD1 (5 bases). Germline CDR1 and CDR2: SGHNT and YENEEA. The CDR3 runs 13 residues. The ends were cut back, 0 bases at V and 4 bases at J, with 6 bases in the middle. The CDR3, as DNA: TGTGCCAGCAGCTTAGATAGGGGCACTGAAGCTTTCTTT. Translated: CASSLDRGTEAFF.

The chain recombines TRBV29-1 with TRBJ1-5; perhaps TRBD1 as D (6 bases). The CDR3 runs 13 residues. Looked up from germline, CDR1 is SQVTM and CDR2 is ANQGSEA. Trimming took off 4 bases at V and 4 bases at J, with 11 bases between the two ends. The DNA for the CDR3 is TGCAGCGTTGCGACAGGCCCTAATCAGCCCCAGCATTTT. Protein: CSVATGPNQPQHF. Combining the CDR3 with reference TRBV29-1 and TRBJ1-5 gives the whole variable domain SAVISQKPSRDICQRGTSLTIQCQVDSQVTMMFWYRQQPGQSLTLIATANQGSEATYESGFVIDKFPISRPNLTFSTLTVSNMSPEDSSIYLCSVATGPNQPQHFGDGTRLSIL.

CDR3 nucleotide sequence: TGTGCCAGCAGCGCACAGGGTGGCTACACCTTC. Encoded protein: CASSAQGGYTF. The chain combines TRBV9 with TRBJ1-2; a possible D gene is TRBD1 (6 bases). V lost 3 bases to trimming and J lost 7 bases, with 7 bases between them. Germline V gene sequence: CDR1 SGDLS, CDR2 YYNGEE. The CDR3 length is 11 residues. Based on the CDR3 plus reference TRBV9 and TRBJ1-2, the full variable domain is DSGVTQTPKHLITATGQRVTLRCSPRSGDLSVYWYQQSLDQGLQFLIQYYNGEERAKGNILERFSAQQFPDLHSELNLSSLELGDSALYFCASSAQGGYTFGSGTRLTVV.

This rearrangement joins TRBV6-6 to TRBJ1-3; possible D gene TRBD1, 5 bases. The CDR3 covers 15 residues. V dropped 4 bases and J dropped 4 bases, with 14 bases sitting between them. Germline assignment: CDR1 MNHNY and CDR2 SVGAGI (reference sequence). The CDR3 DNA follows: TGTGCCAGCAGTTTCGGGACGGCGGTGGGAAACACCATATATTTT. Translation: CASSFGTAVGNTIYF.

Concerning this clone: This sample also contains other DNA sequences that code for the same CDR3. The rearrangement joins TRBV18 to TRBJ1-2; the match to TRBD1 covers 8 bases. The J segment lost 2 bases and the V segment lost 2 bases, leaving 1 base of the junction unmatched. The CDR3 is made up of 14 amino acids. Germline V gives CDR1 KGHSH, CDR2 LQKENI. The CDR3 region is CASSPSGGNYGYTF. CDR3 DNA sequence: TGTGCCAGCTCACCATCAGGGGGCAACTATGGCTACACCTTC.

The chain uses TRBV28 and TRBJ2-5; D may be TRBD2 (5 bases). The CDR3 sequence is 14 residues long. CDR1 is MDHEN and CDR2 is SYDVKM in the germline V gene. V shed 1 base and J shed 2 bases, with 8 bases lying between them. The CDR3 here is CASSLSPGQETQYF. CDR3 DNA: TGTGCCAGCAGTTTATCTCCGGGGCAAGAGACCCAGTACTTC.

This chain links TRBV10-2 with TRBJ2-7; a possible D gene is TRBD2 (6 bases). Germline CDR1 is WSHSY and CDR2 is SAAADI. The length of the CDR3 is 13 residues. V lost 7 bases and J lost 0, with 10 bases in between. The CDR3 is CASTRDSSYEQYF. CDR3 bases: TGCGCCAGCACGAGGGACTCCTCCTACGAGCAGTACTTC.

The CDR3 reads CASSIQGTLSGYTF. In DNA form, the CDR3 reads TGTGCCAGTAGTATACAGGGGACTCTTTCTGGCTACACCTTC. The chain couples TRBV19 to TRBJ1-2, with a weak D call TRBD1 (6 bases). The germline CDR1 and CDR2 sequences are LNHDA and SQIVND (reference sequence). This CDR3 is built from 14 residues. V was clipped by 2 bases and J by 7 bases, with 14 bases between them.

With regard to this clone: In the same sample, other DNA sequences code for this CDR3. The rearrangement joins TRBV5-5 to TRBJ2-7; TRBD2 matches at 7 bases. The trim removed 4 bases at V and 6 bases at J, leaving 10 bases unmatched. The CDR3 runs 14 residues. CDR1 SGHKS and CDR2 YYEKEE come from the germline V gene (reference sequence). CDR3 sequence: CASSAWREQGEQYF. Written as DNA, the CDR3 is TGTGCCAGCAGCGCGTGGCGGGAGCAAGGCGAGCAGTACTTC.

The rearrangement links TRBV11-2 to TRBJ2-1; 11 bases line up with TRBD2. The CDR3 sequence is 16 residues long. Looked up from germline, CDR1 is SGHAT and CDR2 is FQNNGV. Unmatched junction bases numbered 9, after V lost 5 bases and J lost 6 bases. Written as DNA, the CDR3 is TGTGCCAGCAGCGGAATAGCGGGAGGGCATGTCAATGAGCAGTTCTTC. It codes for CASSGIAGGHVNEQFF.